The 4 T cell receptor beta chains below all came from one sample that was sequenced in a study of T cell changes during pregnancy in multiple sclerosis. Here immunoSEQ multiplex PCR was the method, and the copy in TCRdb shows in-frame clones only, minus some. In the table there are 100,000 to 110,000 clones, roughly 90% of which are singletons. This specimen was peripheral blood, taken after pregnancy. Source of these receptors: a female donor with multiple sclerosis, enrolled in a pregnancy study.

The V gene is TRBV10-2, the J gene TRBJ2-7; 10 nucleotides align to TRBD2. J was trimmed by 4 bases and V by 3 bases; bases with no gene match: 3. CDR1 is WSHSY, CDR2 SAAADI, per germline. The CDR3 totals 14 residues. CDR3: CASSDSGGLYEQYF. The CDR3 DNA reads TGCGCCAGCAGTGATAGCGGGGGGCTTTACGAGCAGTACTTC.

The rearrangement joins TRBV5-1 to TRBJ1-4; 7 bases map to TRBD1. This CDR3 is built from 16 residues. With V trimmed by 4 bases and J by 4 bases, 10 bases remained unmatched. CDR1 SGHRS and CDR2 YFSETQ come from the germline V gene. CDR3 in amino acids: CASSMPPGQNNEKLFF. CDR3 nucleotide sequence: TGCGCCAGCAGCATGCCCCCGGGACAGAATAATGAAAAACTGTTTTTT.

V usage is TRBV4-3 and J usage is TRBJ1-5, with 7 bases identical to TRBD1. This CDR3 spans 15 amino acids. Germline V gives CDR1 LGHNA, CDR2 YSLEER. Trimming took 1 base from V and 2 from J; bases not matched to a gene: 2. Here the CDR3 DNA reads TGCGCCAGCAGCCAAGGACAGGGAGGCAATCAGCCCCAGCATTTT. Residues: CASSQGQGGNQPQHF.

The chain carries TRBV15 and TRBJ2-1; 8 bases line up with TRBD2. Per the germline V gene, CDR1 is LNHNV and CDR2 is YYDKDF (reference sequence). CDR3 length equals 16 residues. Trimming cost V 5 bases and J 7 bases; bases outside gene matches: 13. The CDR3: CATSRLGRALSNEQFF. The CDR3 bases are TGTGCCACCAGCCGCCTCGGGAGGGCCCTTAGTAATGAGCAGTTCTTC.